The clone carrying this T cell receptor beta chain was seen at least ten times. The antigen is undetermined. The data were taken from a study of neurological immune-mediated disorders. General study findings and limits: Subjects shared no identical expanded-clone CDR3 amino acid sequences, suggesting private TCR-beta repertoires in all groups. Multiple sclerosis patients had less TCR clonal expansion than even healthy controls, unlike HTLV-1-associated myelopathy.

Germline V gene sequence: CDR1 SQVTM, CDR2 ANQGSEA. Trimming cost V 6 bases and J 6 bases; bases outside gene matches: 23. This CDR3 contains 18 residues. The cDNA was synthesized by means of template-switch 5'RACE, which was carried out with 10-nucleotide random UMIs. The yield of each sequencing run was over 170 million TCR-beta sequences from 15-18 subjects. TCRdb passed the 5' RACE reads through MiXCR, listing each CDR3 protein once. The table lists 15,000 to 20,000 distinct CDR3 sequences, 7.5% of them singletons. The rearrangement links TRBV29-1 to TRBJ2-3; 8 bases map to TRBD1. Sequenced material: CD8+ T cells from blood. This TCR derives from a woman aged 30 to 39 with HTLV-1-associated myelopathy (HAM/TSP). The CDR3 here is CSVAGGRLRALNMDTQYF. CDR3 bases: TGCAGCGTCGCAGGGGGCAGGTTAAGGGCCCTCAATATGGATACGCAGTATTTT.